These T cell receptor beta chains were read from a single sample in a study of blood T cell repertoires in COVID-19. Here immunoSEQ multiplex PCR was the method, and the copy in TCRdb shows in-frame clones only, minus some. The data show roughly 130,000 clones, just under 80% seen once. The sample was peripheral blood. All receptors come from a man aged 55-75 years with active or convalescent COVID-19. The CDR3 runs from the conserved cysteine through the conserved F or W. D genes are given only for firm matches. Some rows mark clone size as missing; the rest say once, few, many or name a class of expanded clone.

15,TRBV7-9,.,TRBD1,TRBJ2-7,CASSPTGMSSYEQYF
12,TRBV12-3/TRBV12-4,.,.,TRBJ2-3,CASSLITDTQYF
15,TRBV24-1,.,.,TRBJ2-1,CATSDWARGTNEQFF
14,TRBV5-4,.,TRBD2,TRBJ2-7,CASSSTSGINEQYF
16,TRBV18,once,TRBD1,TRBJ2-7,CASSPQRTGVNPGQYF
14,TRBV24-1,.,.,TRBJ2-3,CATSDSGDGGTQYF
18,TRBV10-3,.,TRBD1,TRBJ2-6,CAISPGTGGAEGANVLTF
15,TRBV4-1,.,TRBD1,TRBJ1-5,CASSHPDRERQPQHF
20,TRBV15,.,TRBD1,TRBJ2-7,CATSREVEQGQGPIDYEQYF
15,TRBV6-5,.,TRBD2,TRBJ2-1,CASSSYSGRGNEQFF
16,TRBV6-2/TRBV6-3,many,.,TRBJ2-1,CASSYSIGDSHNEQFF
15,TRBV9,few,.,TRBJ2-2,CASSVSGSNTGELFF
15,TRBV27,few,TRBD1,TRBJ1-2,CASSLRDSTNYGYTF
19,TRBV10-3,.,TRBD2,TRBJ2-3,CAISGTSGRALWSTDTQYF
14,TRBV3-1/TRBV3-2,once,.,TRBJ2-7,CASSLYATAYEQYF
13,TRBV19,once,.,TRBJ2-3,CASSIGGPDTQYF
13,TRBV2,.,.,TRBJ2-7,CASTQPLAYEQYF
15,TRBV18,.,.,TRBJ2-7,CASSPRRTATYEQYF
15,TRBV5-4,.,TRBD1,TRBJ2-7,CASSPGTALPYEQYF
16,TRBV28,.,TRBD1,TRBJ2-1,CASIPGGWAGFNEQFF
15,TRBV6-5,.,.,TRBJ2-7,CASSYVLRNSYEQYF
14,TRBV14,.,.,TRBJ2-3,CASGPGAGTDTQYF
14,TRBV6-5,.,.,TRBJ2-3,CASSYYRGTDTQYF
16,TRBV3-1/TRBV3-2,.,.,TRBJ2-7,CASSQDPEKLRYEQYF
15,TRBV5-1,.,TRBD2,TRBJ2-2,CASSVTSGSSGELFF
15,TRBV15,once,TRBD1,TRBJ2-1,CATSRPGQGANEQFF
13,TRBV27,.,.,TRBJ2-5,CASSFQGRETQYF
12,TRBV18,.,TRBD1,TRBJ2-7,CASSTTGDEQYF
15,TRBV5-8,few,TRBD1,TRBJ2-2,CASSSRTGGNGELFF
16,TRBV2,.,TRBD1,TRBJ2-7,CASMGKGAPSSYEQYF
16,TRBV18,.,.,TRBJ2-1,CASSPQATGLYNEQFF
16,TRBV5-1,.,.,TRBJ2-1,CASSLALRVKDNEQFF
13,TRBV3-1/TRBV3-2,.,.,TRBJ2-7,CASSPGLRHEQYF
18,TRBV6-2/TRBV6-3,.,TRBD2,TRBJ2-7,CASSPPLAGGPSYYEQYF
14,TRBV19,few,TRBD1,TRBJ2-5,CASSGQGMVETQYF